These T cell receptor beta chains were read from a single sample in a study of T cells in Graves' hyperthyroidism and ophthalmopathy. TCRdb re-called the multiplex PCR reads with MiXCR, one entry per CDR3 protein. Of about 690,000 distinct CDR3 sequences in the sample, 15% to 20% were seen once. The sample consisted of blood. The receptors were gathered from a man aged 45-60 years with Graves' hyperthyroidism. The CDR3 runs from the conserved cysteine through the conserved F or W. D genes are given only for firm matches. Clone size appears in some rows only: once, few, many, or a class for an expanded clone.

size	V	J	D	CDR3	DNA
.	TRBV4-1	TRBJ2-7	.	CASSLYPEGIEQYF	TGCGCCAGCAGCCTATATCCGGAAGGGATCGAGCAGTACTTC
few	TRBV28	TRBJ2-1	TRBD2	CASSFGLAGGDEQFF	TGTGCCAGCAGTTTCGGACTAGCGGGAGGTGATGAGCAGTTCTTC
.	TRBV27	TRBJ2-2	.	CASSLGTWLRELFF	TGTGCCAGCAGTCTGGGGACTTGGTTGAGGGAGCTGTTTTTT
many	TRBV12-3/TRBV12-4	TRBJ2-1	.	CASSLAWFQRHAAQNNEQFF	TGTGCCAGCAGTTTAGCGTGGTTTCAGCGGCACGCCGCCCAAAACAATGAGCAGTTCTTC
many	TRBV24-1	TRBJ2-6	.	CATSDLDGSGANVLTF	TGTGCCACCAGTGATTTGGACGGCTCTGGGGCCAACGTCCTGACTTTC
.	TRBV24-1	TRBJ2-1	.	CATSEEEYNEQFF	TGTGCCACCAGTGAGGAGGAGTACAATGAGCAGTTCTTC
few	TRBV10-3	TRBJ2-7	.	CAINPTGQSYEQYF	TGTGCCATCAATCCAACGGGACAATCCTACGAGCAGTACTTC
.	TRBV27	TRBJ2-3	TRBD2	CASSLRTPCGSLGDTQYF	TGTGCCAGCAGTTTACGAACCCCTTGCGGGAGCCTGGGAGATACGCAGTATTTT
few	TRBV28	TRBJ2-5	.	CASSRLGGGAQETQYF	TGTGCCAGCAGTAGACTAGGGGGGGGGGCCCAAGAGACCCAGTACTTC
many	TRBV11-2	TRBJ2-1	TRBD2	CASSRLTSGRPNEQFF	TGTGCCAGCAGCCGTTTGACTAGCGGGAGGCCCAATGAGCAGTTCTTC
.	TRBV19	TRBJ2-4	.	CASSTLRQNGQNIQYF	TGTGCCAGTAGTACACTAAGACAGAACGGGCAGAACATTCAGTACTTC
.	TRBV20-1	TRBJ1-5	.	CSASWTEAKNQPQHF	TGCAGTGCTAGTTGGACGGAGGCTAAAAATCAGCCCCAGCATTTT
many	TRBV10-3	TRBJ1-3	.	CAISDQGMSGNTIYF	TGTGCCATCAGTGATCAGGGGATGTCTGGAAACACCATATATTTT
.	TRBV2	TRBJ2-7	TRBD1	CASSYHRDRAAEQYF	TGTGCCAGCAGTTATCACCGGGACAGGGCGGCCGAGCAGTACTTC
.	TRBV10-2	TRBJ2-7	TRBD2	CASRTPGTSGSYEQYF	TGCGCCAGCAGGACTCCCGGGACTAGCGGCTCCTACGAGCAGTACTTC
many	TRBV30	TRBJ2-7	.	CAWSQDSSYEQYF	TGTGCCTGGTCTCAGGACAGCTCCTACGAGCAGTACTTC
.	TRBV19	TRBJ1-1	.	CASSNTGQAFF	TGTGCCAGTAGTAACACAGGGCAAGCTTTCTTT
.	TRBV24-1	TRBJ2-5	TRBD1	CATSDSPGTGIGETQYF	TGTGCCACCAGTGATTCGCCCGGGACAGGGATTGGAGAGACCCAGTACTTC
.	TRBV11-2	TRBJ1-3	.	CASSPATGNTIYF	TGTGCCAGCAGCCCAGCAACTGGAAACACCATATATTTT
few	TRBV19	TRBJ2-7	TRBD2	CASSTTSGDLSYEQYF	TGTGCCAGTAGTACGACTAGCGGGGATCTCTCCTACGAGCAGTACTTC
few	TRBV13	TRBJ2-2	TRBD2	CASSPYLVAGAGELFF	TGTGCCAGCAGCCCATATTTGGTGGCGGGAGCCGGGGAGCTGTTTTTT
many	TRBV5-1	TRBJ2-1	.	CASSLTGRVEQFF	TGCGCCAGCAGCTTAACGGGCCGGGTCGAGCAGTTCTTC
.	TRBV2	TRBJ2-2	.	CASRLLQNTGELFF	TGTGCCAGCAGATTACTGCAGAACACCGGGGAGCTGTTTTTT
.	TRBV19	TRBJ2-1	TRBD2	CASSIVLAVYNEQFF	TGTGCCAGTAGTATAGTACTAGCGGTGTACAATGAGCAGTTCTTC
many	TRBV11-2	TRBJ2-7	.	CASSFLGSLQDEQYF	TGTGCCAGCAGCTTCTTAGGGAGCCTCCAGGACGAGCAGTACTTC
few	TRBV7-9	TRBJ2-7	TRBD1	CASSPRQGLASYEQYF	TGTGCCAGCAGCCCACGACAGGGATTAGCCTCCTACGAGCAGTACTTC
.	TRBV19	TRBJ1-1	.	CASSIGRGMNTEAFF	TGTGCCAGTAGTATAGGACGAGGTATGAACACTGAAGCTTTCTTT
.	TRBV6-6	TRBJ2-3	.	CASSYFDGTTDTQYF	TGTGCCAGCAGTTACTTCGACGGAACCACAGATACGCAGTATTTT
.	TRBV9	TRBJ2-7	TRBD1	CASSVEGTEIYEQYF	TGTGCCAGCAGCGTAGAAGGGACAGAGATCTACGAGCAGTACTTC
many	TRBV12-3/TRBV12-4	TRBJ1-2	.	CASSLTVRNGANYGYTF	TGTGCCAGCAGTTTAACCGTCCGAAACGGGGCCAACTATGGCTACACCTTC
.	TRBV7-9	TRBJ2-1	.	CASSRPGDLLNEQFF	TGTGCCAGCAGCCGTCCCGGGGACTTACTCAATGAGCAGTTCTTC
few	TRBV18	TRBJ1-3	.	CASSPPNRLDSGNTIYF	TGTGCCAGCTCACCACCGAACAGACTTGACTCTGGAAACACCATATATTTT
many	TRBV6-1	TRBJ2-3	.	CASSEWGVPGTDTQYF	TGTGCCAGCAGTGAATGGGGCGTCCCTGGCACAGATACGCAGTATTTT
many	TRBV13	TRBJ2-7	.	CASSSPGLRYEQYF	TGTGCCAGCAGCTCTCCGGGACTTCGCTACGAGCAGTACTTC
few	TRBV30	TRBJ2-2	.	CAWSLMPLLHTGELFF	TGTGCCTGGTCTCTGATGCCCCTTCTTCACACCGGGGAGCTGTTTTTT
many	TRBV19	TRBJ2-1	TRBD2	CASMIGLAGGNEQFF	TGTGCCAGTATGATAGGACTAGCGGGAGGGAATGAGCAGTTCTTC
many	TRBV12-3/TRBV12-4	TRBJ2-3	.	CASSFRSLGDTQYF	TGTGCCAGCAGTTTTCGCAGCCTGGGAGATACGCAGTATTTT
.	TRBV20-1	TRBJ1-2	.	CSARDNPDGLYGYTF	TGCAGTGCTAGAGATAACCCTGACGGCTTATATGGCTACACCTTC
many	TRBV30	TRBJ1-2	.	CAWSVTVSPYTF	TGTGCCTGGAGTGTGACAGTCTCTCCCTACACCTTC
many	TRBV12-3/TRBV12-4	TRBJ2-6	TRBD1	CASSPGTAKLILFSGANVLTF	TGTGCCAGCAGCCCTGGGACAGCAAAGCTGATCTTGTTCTCTGGGGCCAACGTCCTGACTTTC
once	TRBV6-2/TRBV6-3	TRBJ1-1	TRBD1	CASSYPGQGDTEAFF	TGTGCCAGCAGTTATCCCGGACAGGGGGACACTGAAGCTTTCTTT
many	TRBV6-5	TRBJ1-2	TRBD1	CASSYSGQGPGYTF	TGTGCCAGCAGTTACTCGGGACAGGGGCCTGGCTACACCTTC
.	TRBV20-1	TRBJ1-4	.	CSASYSTSLEKLFF	TGCAGTGCTAGTTACTCGACGAGTTTAGAAAAACTGTTTTTT
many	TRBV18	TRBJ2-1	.	CASSPPSGDEQFF	TGTGCCAGCTCACCACCTTCAGGGGATGAGCAGTTCTTC
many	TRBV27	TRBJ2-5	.	CASSPGADIQETQYF	TGTGCCAGCAGTCCAGGCGCAGACATCCAAGAGACCCAGTACTTC
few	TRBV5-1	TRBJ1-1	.	CASSLDREEVEAFF	TGCGCCAGCAGCTTGGACAGGGAAGAGGTTGAAGCTTTCTTT
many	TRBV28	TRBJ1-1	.	CASSQSAREKGEAFF	TGTGCCAGCAGCCAGTCGGCCAGGGAGAAAGGTGAAGCTTTCTTT
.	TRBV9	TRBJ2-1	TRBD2	CASSSTGGGRFF	TGTGCCAGCAGCTCAACGGGCGGGGGTCGGTTCTTC
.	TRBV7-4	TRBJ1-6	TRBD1	CASSVGQGASPLHF	TGTGCCAGCAGCGTGGGACAGGGGGCATCACCCCTCCACTTT